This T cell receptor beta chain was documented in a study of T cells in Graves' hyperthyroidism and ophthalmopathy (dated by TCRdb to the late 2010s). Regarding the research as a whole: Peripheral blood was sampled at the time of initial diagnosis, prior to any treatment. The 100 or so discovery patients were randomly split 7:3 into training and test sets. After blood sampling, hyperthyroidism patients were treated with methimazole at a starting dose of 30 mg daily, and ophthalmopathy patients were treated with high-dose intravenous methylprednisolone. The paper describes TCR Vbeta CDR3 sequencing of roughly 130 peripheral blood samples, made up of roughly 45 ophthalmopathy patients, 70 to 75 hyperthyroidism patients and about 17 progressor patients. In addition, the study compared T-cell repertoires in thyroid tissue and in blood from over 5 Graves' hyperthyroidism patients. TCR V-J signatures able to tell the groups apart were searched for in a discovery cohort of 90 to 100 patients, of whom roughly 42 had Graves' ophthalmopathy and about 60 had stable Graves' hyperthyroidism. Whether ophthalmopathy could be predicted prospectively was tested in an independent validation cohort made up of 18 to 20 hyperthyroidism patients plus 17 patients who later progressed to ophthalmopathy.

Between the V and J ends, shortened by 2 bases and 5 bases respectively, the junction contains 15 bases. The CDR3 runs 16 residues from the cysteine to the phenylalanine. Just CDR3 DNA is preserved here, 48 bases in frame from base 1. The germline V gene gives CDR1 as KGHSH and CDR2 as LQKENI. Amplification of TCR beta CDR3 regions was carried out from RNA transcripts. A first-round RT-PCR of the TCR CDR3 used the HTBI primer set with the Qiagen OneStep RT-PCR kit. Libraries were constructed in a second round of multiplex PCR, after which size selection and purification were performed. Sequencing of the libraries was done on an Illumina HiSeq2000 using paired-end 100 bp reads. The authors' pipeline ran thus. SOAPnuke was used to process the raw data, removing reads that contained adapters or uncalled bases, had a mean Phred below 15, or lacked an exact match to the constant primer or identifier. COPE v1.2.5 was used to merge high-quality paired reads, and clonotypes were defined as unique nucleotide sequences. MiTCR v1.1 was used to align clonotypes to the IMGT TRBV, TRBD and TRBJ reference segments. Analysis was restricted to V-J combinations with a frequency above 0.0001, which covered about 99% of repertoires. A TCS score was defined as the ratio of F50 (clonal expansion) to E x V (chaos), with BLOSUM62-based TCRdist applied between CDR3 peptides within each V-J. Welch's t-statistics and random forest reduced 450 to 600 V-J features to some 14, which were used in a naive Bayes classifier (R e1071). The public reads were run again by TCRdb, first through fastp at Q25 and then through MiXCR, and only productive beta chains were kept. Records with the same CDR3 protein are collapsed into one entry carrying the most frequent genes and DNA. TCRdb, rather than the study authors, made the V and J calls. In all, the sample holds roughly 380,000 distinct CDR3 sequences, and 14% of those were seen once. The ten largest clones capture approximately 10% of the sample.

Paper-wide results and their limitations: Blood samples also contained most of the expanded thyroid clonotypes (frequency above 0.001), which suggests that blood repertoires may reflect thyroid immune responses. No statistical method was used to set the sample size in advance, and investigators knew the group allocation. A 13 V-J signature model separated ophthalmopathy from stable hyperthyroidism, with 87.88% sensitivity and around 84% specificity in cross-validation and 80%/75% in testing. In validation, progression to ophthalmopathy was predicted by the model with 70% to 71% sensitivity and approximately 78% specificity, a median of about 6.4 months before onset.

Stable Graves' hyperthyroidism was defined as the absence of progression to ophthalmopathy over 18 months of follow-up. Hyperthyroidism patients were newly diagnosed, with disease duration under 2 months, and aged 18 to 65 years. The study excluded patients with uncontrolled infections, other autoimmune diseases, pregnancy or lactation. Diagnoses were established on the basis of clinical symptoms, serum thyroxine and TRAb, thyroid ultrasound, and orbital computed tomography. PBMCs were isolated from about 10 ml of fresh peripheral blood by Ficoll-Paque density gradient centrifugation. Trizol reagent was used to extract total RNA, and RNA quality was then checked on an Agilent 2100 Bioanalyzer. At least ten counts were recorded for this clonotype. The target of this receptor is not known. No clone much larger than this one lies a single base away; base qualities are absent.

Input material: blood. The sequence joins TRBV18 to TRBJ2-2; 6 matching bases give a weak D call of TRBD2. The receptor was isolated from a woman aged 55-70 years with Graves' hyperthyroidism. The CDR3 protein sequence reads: CASSPRVGGTTGELFF. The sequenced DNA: TGTGCCAGCTCACCAAGGGTCGGCGGGACGACCGGGGAGCTGTTTTTT. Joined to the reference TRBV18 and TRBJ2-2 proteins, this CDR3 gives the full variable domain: NAGVMQNPRHLVRRRGQEARLRCSPMKGHSHVYWYRQLPEEGLKFMVYLQKENIIDESGMPKERFSAEFPKEGPSILRIQQVVRGDSAAYFCASSPRVGGTTGELFFGEGSRLTVL.